Listed here are 8 T cell receptor beta chains from one sample, sequenced in a study of regulatory and conventional T cells in RAG deficiency (dated by TCRdb to about 2017). The library was built by means of the immunoSEQ multiplex PCR assay. TCRdb carries this immuneACCESS record with in-frame sequences only. Its versions omit some clonotypes, under half of them owing to an unresolved V gene in the studies checked, with the rest unexplained. Here the sample has tens of thousands of clones; about 90% occur a single time. Approximately 0.8% of the sample rests with the top ten. Before genomic DNA was extracted, regulatory T cells were isolated from blood as CD4+CD25-high CD127-low cells. The data were also submitted as part of a second study, on regulatory T cells. That second publication adds: For the multiplex PCR, 52 forward TRBV primers and 13 reverse TRBJ primers were used, and amplification bias was corrected with both assay-based and computational methods.

Sequenced material: Tregs sorted from blood. The receptors originated from a human donor in good health.

The CDR3 DNA reads TGTGCCAGCAGCCAAGAATACGGGGAGAAGTATGGCTACACCTTC. Amino acids: CASSQEYGEKYGYTF. The chain joins TRBV14 to TRBJ1-2, with no clear D. V shed 0 bases and J shed 5 bases, with 13 bases lying between them. The V gene's germline CDR1 is SGHDN and CDR2 FVKESK. The CDR3 is 15 amino acids.

The CDR3 DNA follows: TGTGCCAGCAGCTTAATAGGCACAGATACGCAGTATTTT. Translating it yields CASSLIGTDTQYF. V is TRBV7-3 and J is TRBJ2-3; D uncertain. CDR1 SGHTA and CDR2 FQGTGA come from the germline V gene. Trimming stripped 1 base from V and 1 base from J, with 3 bases between. This CDR3 is built from 13 residues.

The chain combines TRBV2 with TRBJ1-4; possible D gene TRBD1, 5 bases. CDR1 SNHLY and CDR2 FYNNEI come from the germline V gene. Trimming shortened V by 5 bases and J by 5 bases, and 18 bases separated the two germline ends. There are 16 residues in the CDR3. The CDR3 DNA is TGTGCCAGCAGTCTCACGCAGACAGCTCCGAATGAAAAACTGTTTTTT. Its translation: CASSLTQTAPNEKLFF.

This clone was found once. This sequence joins TRBV5-1 and TRBJ2-2; the match to TRBD1 covers 12 bases. Germline V gene sequence: CDR1 SGHRS, CDR2 YFSETQ. The CDR3 contains 21 residues. Losses at the gene ends were 3 bases for V and 4 bases for J; bases not matched to a gene: 19. CDR3 protein: CASSCHPRDRGLCVITGELFF. CDR3 coding DNA: TGCGCCAGCAGCTGCCACCCCCGGGACAGGGGGCTTTGCGTGATCACCGGGGAGCTGTTTTTT.

The V call is TRBV28, the J call TRBJ2-5; D perhaps matches TRBD1 (8 bases). The CDR3 loop spans 15 amino acids. V gave up 3 bases and J gave up 9 bases, with 20 bases separating them. From germline, CDR1 is MDHEN and CDR2 SYDVKM. The CDR3 sequence: CASSFFTGGDQAQYF. CDR3 DNA: TGTGCCAGCAGTTTTTTTACAGGGGGGGATCAGGCCCAGTACTTC.

CDR3 coding DNA: TGTGCCACCGTTCCTAGCGGGGGGGCGACAGATACGCAGTATTTT. The encoded protein is CATVPSGGATDTQYF. This chain uses TRBV15 with TRBJ2-3; TRBD2 aligns across 12 bases. CDR3 length: 15 residues. Germline lookup yields CDR1 LNHNV and CDR2 YYDKDF (reference sequence). V gave up 8 bases and J gave up 3 bases; unmatched junction bases: 6. Based on the CDR3 plus reference TRBV15 and TRBJ2-3, the full variable domain is DAMVIQNPRYQVTQFGKPVTLSCSQTLNHNVMYWYQQKSSQAPKLLFHYYDKDFNNEADTPDNFQSRRPNTSFCFLDIRSPGLGDTAMYLCATVPSGGATDTQYFGPGTRLTVL.

The chain uses TRBV7-3 and TRBJ2-3, with 7 bases aligning to TRBD1. This CDR3 comprises 14 residues. With V trimmed by 7 bases and J by 2 bases, 6 bases remained unmatched. Per the germline V gene, CDR1 is SGHTA and CDR2 is FQGTGA. The CDR3 is CASNPGQITDTQYF. CDR3 coding DNA: TGTGCCAGCAATCCGGGACAGATCACAGATACGCAGTATTTT.

The V and J genes are TRBV4-2 and TRBJ1-3, with 7 bases fitting TRBD1. This CDR3 region has 18 residues. Germline V lookup: CDR1 LGHNA, CDR2 YNFKEQ. V was pared by 0 bases and J by 0 bases, with 8 bases of the junction left unmatched. The CDR3 DNA follows: TGTGCCAGCAGCCAAGAGCGGGTTGGACAGGCCTCTGGAAACACCATATATTTT. Its protein is CASSQERVGQASGNTIYF.